This note documents a single T cell receptor beta chain sequence. This specimen comes from a study of shared clonotypes between healthy human individuals. Germline lookup yields CDR1 SGHAT and CDR2 FQNNGV. CDR3 size: 16 residues. Trimming left V 8 bases short and J 0 bases short, with 20 bases between. Nashville, Tennessee was home to all donors, each a Caucasian adult. CD45RA-negative memory and CD45RA+ naive subsets were split from the CD4+ cells. This table comes from immunoSEQ multiplex PCR, and its TCRdb copy is limited to in-frame clones, with some not included. The table records a few million clones, just under 95% of them present only once.

This chain joins TRBV11-2 and TRBJ2-7; possibly TRBD1 for D (5 bases). The sequence was obtained from a young man in good health. Some clones in this sample may be carry-over from other donors' samples. The material sequenced was naive CD4+ T cells from PBMCs. Subset noted: CD45RA+ positively selected. CDR3 sequence reads: CASRAGRQPTSYEQYF. The CDR3 DNA sequence: TGTGCCAGCCGGGCCGGGCGACAGCCCACCTCCTACGAGCAGTACTTC.